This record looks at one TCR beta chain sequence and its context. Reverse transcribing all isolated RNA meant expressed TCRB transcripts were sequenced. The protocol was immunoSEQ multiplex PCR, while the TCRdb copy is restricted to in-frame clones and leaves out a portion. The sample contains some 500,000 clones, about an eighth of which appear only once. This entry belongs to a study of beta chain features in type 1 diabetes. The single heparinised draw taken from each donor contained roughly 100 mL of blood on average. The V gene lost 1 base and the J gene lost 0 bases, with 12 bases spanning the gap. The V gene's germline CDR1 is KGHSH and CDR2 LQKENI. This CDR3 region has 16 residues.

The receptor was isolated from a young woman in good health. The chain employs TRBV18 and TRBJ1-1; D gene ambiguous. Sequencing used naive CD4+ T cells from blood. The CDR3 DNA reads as TGTGCCAGCTCACCACGAGACGGGGTTATGAACACTGAAGCTTTCTTT. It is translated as CASSPRDGVMNTEAFF.